This T cell receptor beta chain was found in a study of shared clonotypes between healthy human individuals. CD45RO-negative CD8 cells positively selected for CCR7 made up the naive population, which excluded terminally differentiated effector memory CD45RA+ cells. Trimming pared 2 bases from V and 12 bases from J, leaving 11 bases between. Germline V gene lookup returns CDR1 MGHRA and CDR2 YSYEKL. The CDR3 is 12 amino acids. The protocol was immunoSEQ multiplex PCR, while the TCRdb copy is restricted to in-frame clones and leaves out a portion. The sample records around 580,000 clones, 98% being singletons.

What was sequenced was naive CD8+ T cells sorted from blood. The sequence derives from a man in his thirties or forties in good health. This chain links TRBV4-1 with TRBJ2-1, with D possibly TRBD2 on 5 matching bases. This CDR3 is CASSQLLGGQFF. In DNA, the CDR3 is TGCGCCAGCAGCCAACTACTAGGAGGGCAGTTCTTC.